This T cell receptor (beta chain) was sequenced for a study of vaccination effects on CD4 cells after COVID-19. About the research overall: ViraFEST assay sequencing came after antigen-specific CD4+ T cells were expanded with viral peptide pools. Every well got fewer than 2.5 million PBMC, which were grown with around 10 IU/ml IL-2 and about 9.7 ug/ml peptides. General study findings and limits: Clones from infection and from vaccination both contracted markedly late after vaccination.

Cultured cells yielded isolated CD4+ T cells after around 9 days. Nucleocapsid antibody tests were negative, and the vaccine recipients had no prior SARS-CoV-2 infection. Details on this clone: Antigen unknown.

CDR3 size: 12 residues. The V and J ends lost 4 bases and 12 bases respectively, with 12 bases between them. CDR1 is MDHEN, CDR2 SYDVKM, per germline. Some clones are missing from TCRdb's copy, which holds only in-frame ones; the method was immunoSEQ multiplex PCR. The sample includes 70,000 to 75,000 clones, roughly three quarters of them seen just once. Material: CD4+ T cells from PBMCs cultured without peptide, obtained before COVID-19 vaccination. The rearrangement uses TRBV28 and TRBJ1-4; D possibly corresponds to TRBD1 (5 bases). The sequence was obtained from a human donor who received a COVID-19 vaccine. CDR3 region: CASSWGSSELFF. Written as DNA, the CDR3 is TGTGCCAGCAGTTGGGGCTCTAGTGAACTGTTTTTT.